This is a list of T cell receptor beta chains from one sample in a study of T-cell memory formation after mild COVID-19. MiXCR was run by TCRdb on the 5' RACE reads, yielding one entry per CDR3 protein. The sample records 150,000 to 200,000 distinct CDR3 sequences, around a third being singletons. Specimen: PBMCs or a T cell subset sorted from them (not recorded which). The receptors were gathered from an adult woman who had mild COVID-19 (a few samples of this study predate the infection). Cell type and time point are not known. CDR3s include the opening cysteine and the closing phenylalanine or tryptophan. A D gene is named only where the DNA matches it firmly. The size field is filled for only some rows; it gives once, few, many or a size class.

clone size: NA
J gene: TRBJ2-1
D gene: NA
V gene: TRBV6-1
CDR3 DNA: TGTGCCAGCAGTGGCTCACTTCCGGCCGGCTGGGGTAATGAGCAGTTCTTC
CDR3 protein: CASSGSLPAGWGNEQFF

clone size: NA
J gene: TRBJ2-5
D gene: NA
V gene: TRBV12-3/TRBV12-4
CDR3 DNA: TGTGCCAGCACCTCTCGGGGGGCGTGGGAGACCCAGTACTTC
CDR3 protein: CASTSRGAWETQYF

clone size: few
J gene: TRBJ2-1
D gene: NA
V gene: TRBV7-3
CDR3 DNA: TGTGCCAGCAGCTTGGAAGCGGCCTCCTACAATGAGCAGTTCTTC
CDR3 protein: CASSLEAASYNEQFF

clone size: few
J gene: TRBJ2-3
D gene: TRBD2
V gene: TRBV6-6
CDR3 DNA: TGTGCCAGCAGGCCGATCCTACGGGAGGTGGAAGATACGCAGTATTTT
CDR3 protein: CASRPILREVEDTQYF

clone size: few
J gene: TRBJ2-7
D gene: NA
V gene: TRBV9
CDR3 DNA: TGTGCCAGCAGTGTATCAGGGAGTAGCAACGAGCAGTACTTC
CDR3 protein: CASSVSGSSNEQYF

clone size: NA
J gene: TRBJ1-5
D gene: NA
V gene: TRBV27
CDR3 DNA: TGTGCCAGCAGTTTGAGTGGTGATTCCCCCCAGCATTTT
CDR3 protein: CASSLSGDSPQHF

clone size: NA
J gene: TRBJ2-1
D gene: NA
V gene: TRBV19
CDR3 DNA: TGTGCCAGTGGCCCTGGCTTAGTGTGGGGCGAGCAGTTCTTC
CDR3 protein: CASGPGLVWGEQFF

clone size: NA
J gene: TRBJ2-3
D gene: TRBD2
V gene: TRBV2
CDR3 DNA: TGTGCCAGCAGTGGATTCTCCTTACTAGCGGGGGGTCCCACAGATACGCAGTATTTT
CDR3 protein: CASSGFSLLAGGPTDTQYF

clone size: few
J gene: TRBJ2-7
D gene: TRBD1
V gene: TRBV5-5
CDR3 DNA: TGTGCCAGCAGCTTACAGGGGTTTCTTAACGAGCAGTACTTC
CDR3 protein: CASSLQGFLNEQYF

clone size: few
J gene: TRBJ1-5
D gene: NA
V gene: TRBV5-5
CDR3 DNA: TGTGCCAGCAGCTTACAGGGTATACGTCAGCCCCAGCATTTT
CDR3 protein: CASSLQGIRQPQHF

clone size: few
J gene: TRBJ2-7
D gene: NA
V gene: TRBV5-6
CDR3 DNA: TGTGCCAGCAGCTCTCCTAGCGCCTACGAGCAGTACTTC
CDR3 protein: CASSSPSAYEQYF

clone size: few
J gene: TRBJ2-3
D gene: NA
V gene: TRBV24-1
CDR3 DNA: TGTGCCACCGGGGCGACGGGCGACACAGATACGCAGTATTTT
CDR3 protein: CATGATGDTDTQYF

clone size: few
J gene: TRBJ2-1
D gene: TRBD2
V gene: TRBV4-2
CDR3 DNA: TGTGCCAGCAGCCAAGCGGTGGGCGGGAGTGGGTACACGAATGAGCAGTTCTTC
CDR3 protein: CASSQAVGGSGYTNEQFF

clone size: NA
J gene: TRBJ2-1
D gene: NA
V gene: TRBV14
CDR3 DNA: TGTGCCAGCAGCCAAGATTCGGCTAGTTGGGCTGAGCAGTTCTTC
CDR3 protein: CASSQDSASWAEQFF

clone size: NA
J gene: TRBJ2-3
D gene: TRBD2
V gene: TRBV4-3
CDR3 DNA: TGCGCCAGCAGCCAAGATCGGGAGGAACCACCGGGATATTTT
CDR3 protein: CASSQDREEPPGYF

clone size: few
J gene: TRBJ2-7
D gene: NA
V gene: TRBV29-1
CDR3 DNA: TGCAGCGCCCGGGGGTCGTTGGCCGAGCAGTACTTC
CDR3 protein: CSARGSLAEQYF

clone size: few
J gene: TRBJ2-3
D gene: NA
V gene: TRBV7-2
CDR3 DNA: TGTGCCAGCAGAGTTTGGTCTCACACAGATACGCAGTATTTT
CDR3 protein: CASRVWSHTDTQYF

clone size: NA
J gene: TRBJ2-1
D gene: NA
V gene: TRBV7-9
CDR3 DNA: TGTGCCAGCATCGATGGGAGTACGGCCAACAATGAGCAGTTCTTC
CDR3 protein: CASIDGSTANNEQFF

clone size: few
J gene: TRBJ2-6
D gene: NA
V gene: TRBV6-2/TRBV6-3
CDR3 DNA: TGTGCCAGCAGTTCCACTAGCTCTGGGGCCAACGTCCTGACTTTC
CDR3 protein: CASSSTSSGANVLTF